The 25 T cell receptor beta chains below all came from one sample that was sequenced in a study of blood T cell repertoires in COVID-19. Clones were read by immunoSEQ multiplex PCR, and TCRdb kept only the in-frame ones, dropping some. The data show roughly 51,000 clones, about 86% seen once. The source material was peripheral blood. Receptors were obtained from a woman older than 75 with acute or convalescent COVID-19.

A single count supports this clone. The rearrangement joins TRBV9 to TRBJ2-3, with a possible D match to TRBD2 (5 bases). The CDR3 is 14 amino acids. Trimming left V 4 bases short and J 0 bases short, with 9 bases between. The germline V gene has CDR1 SGDLS and CDR2 YYNGEE. The CDR3 coding sequence is TGTGCCAGCAGCAGGCGGGTTAGCACAGATACGCAGTATTTT. Translating it yields CASSRRVSTDTQYF.

The genes are TRBV18 and TRBJ1-5, with 7 bases aligning to TRBD1. With 4 bases clipped from V and 1 base from J, the junction kept 4 bases outside the gene matches. The CDR3 is 15 residues long. Germline V lookup: CDR1 KGHSH, CDR2 LQKENI. The CDR3 reads CASSRSTGSNQPQHF. CDR3 in DNA: TGTGCCAGCTCACGATCGACAGGGAGCAATCAGCCCCAGCATTTT.

This rearrangement joins TRBV19 to TRBJ1-1; D ambiguous. CDR1 LNHDA and CDR2 SQIVND come from the germline V gene (reference sequence). V was cut by 5 bases and J by 0 bases, with 13 bases left in between. This CDR3 has 15 residues. This CDR3 reads CASSFSGSLNTEAFF. The CDR3 nucleotides read TGTGCCAGTAGTTTCAGTGGCAGTTTGAACACTGAAGCTTTCTTT.

In nucleotides, the CDR3 is TGTGCCAGCAGCCCTCCCGGGACACGAAGGACAGATACGCAGTATTTT. Translating it yields CASSPPGTRRTDTQYF. V is TRBV7-2 and J is TRBJ2-3; D perhaps matches TRBD1 (6 bases). V was pared by 5 bases and J by 3 bases, with 18 bases between. This CDR3 comprises 16 residues. The germline gives CDR1 SGHTA, CDR2 FQGNSA. The variable domain in full, with the rest retrieved from reference TRBV7-2 and TRBJ2-3, is GAGVSQSPSNKVTEKGKDVELRCDPISGHTALYWYRQSLGQGLEFLIYFQGNSAPDKSGLPSDRFSAERTGGSVSTLTIQRTQQEDSAVYLCASSPPGTRRTDTQYFGPGTRLTVL.

The chain has TRBV5-6 and TRBJ1-6, with D unresolved. Per the germline V gene, CDR1 is SGHDT and CDR2 is YYEEEE. The CDR3 spans 16 residues. Trimming stripped 6 bases from V and 0 bases from J, with 13 bases between. The CDR3 is CASTQTPNSYNSPLHF. The CDR3 coding sequence is TGTGCCAGCACGCAGACTCCTAACTCCTATAATTCACCCCTCCACTTT.

The chain joins TRBV6-5 to TRBJ1-5; D is uncertain. CDR1 MNHEY and CDR2 SVGAGI come from the germline V gene. Trimming removed 5 bases from V and 6 bases from J, with 17 bases in between. The CDR3 consists of 15 residues. For the CDR3, the DNA is TGTGCCAGCAGTCCCGCGAGGAGGACCAGTCAGCCCCAGCATTTT. Translation gives CASSPARRTSQPQHF.

This clone appeared a single time. The chain has TRBV2 and TRBJ1-1; unclear D gene. V was shortened by 7 bases and J by 1 base, with 10 bases between the two germline ends. The CDR3 runs 13 residues. Germline V gene sequence: CDR1 SNHLY, CDR2 FYNNEI. The CDR3 sequence is CASTSRGNTEAFF. DNA of the CDR3: TGTGCCAGCACCTCACGGGGGAACACTGAAGCTTTCTTT. The whole variable domain, filled in from reference TRBV2 and TRBJ1-1, reads EPEVTQTPSHQVTQMGQEVILRCVPISNHLYFYWYRQILGQKVEFLVSFYNNEISEKSEIFDDQFSVERPDGSNFTLKIRSTKLEDSAMYFCASTSRGNTEAFFGQGTRLTVV.

J is TRBJ1-4 and V is TRBV2; 9 positions match TRBD1. Trimming at V came to 5 bases and at J to 2 bases, leaving 3 bases not matched to a gene. CDR1 and CDR2 from the germline V gene are SNHLY and FYNNEI. The CDR3 length is 15 residues. CDR3 in amino acids: CASSPQGATNEKLFF. CDR3 sequence (DNA): TGTGCCAGCAGTCCACAGGGGGCTACTAATGAAAAACTGTTTTTT.

The chain is built from TRBV6-6 and TRBJ1-2; D unclear. V was cut by 2 bases and J by 4 bases, with 8 bases left in between. In germline, CDR1 is MNHNY, CDR2 SVGAGI (reference sequence). CDR3 length equals 13 residues. The CDR3 protein is CASSYPPGYGYTF. As DNA, the CDR3 is TGTGCCAGCAGTTACCCTCCGGGCTATGGCTACACCTTC.

The chain recombines TRBV2 with TRBJ2-5; a weak D match, TRBD2 (6 bases). The CDR3 spans 13 residues. Germline lookup yields CDR1 SNHLY and CDR2 FYNNEI. V was trimmed by 9 bases and J by 2 bases, leaving 13 bases between them. This CDR3 is CASWRDIQETQYF. The CDR3 DNA sequence: TGTGCCAGTTGGAGGGATATTCAAGAGACCCAGTACTTC. Together with reference TRBV2 and TRBJ2-5, the CDR3 gives the full variable domain: EPEVTQTPSHQVTQMGQEVILRCVPISNHLYFYWYRQILGQKVEFLVSFYNNEISEKSEIFDDQFSVERPDGSNFTLKIRSTKLEDSAMYFCASWRDIQETQYFGPGTRLLVL.

V and J are TRBV6-5 and TRBJ2-7; possibly TRBD1 for D (5 bases). Trimming shortened V by 6 bases and J by 3 bases, and 15 bases separated the two germline ends. CDR1 is MNHEY, CDR2 SVGAGI, per germline. This CDR3 has 14 residues. The CDR3 loop reads CASSDRQGFYEQYF. As DNA, the CDR3 is TGTGCCAGCAGCGACCGCCAGGGTTTCTACGAGCAGTACTTC.

V gene TRBV19 combines with J gene TRBJ2-3, with 10 bases matching TRBD2. The CDR3 has 16 amino acids. Germline V gives CDR1 LNHDA, CDR2 SQIVND (reference sequence). Losses at the gene ends were 4 bases for V and 2 bases for J; bases not matched to a gene: 6. CDR3 DNA: TGTGCCAGTAGTACCTCAGCGGGGGGGGTCACAGATACGCAGTATTTT. Translation gives CASSTSAGGVTDTQYF. The complete variable domain, with remaining parts taken from reference TRBV19 and TRBJ2-3, reads DGGITQSPKYLFRKEGQNVTLSCEQNLNHDAMYWYRQDPGQGLRLIYYSQIVNDFQKGDIAEGYSVSREKKESFPLTVTSAQKNPTAFYLCASSTSAGGVTDTQYFGPGTRLTVL.

The genes are TRBV6-5 and TRBJ2-1; the match to TRBD2 covers 9 bases. The CDR3 extends over 15 amino acids. Germline V gene lookup returns CDR1 MNHEY and CDR2 SVGAGI. V was clipped by 2 bases and J by 7 bases; unmatched bases: 6. The CDR3 bases are TGTGCCAGCAGTTACGGGCGGGGGGGCCAGAATGAGCAGTTCTTC. It is translated as CASSYGRGGQNEQFF.

The DNA of the CDR3 is TGTGCCAGCAGCCCCCTAAGGGGGGGCGGTTCACCCCTCCACTTT. Its protein product is CASSPLRGGGSPLHF. V and J are TRBV14 and TRBJ1-6; TRBD1 is a possible D gene (6 bases). V was shortened by 4 bases and J by 9 bases, with 16 bases between the two germline ends. Germline V gene data show CDR1 as SGHDN and CDR2 as FVKESK. The CDR3 length is 15 residues.

The chain carries TRBV5-8 and TRBJ1-2; 9 bases are shared with TRBD1. The CDR3 runs to 15 residues. CDR1 and CDR2 (germline): SGHTS, YDEGEE. V trimming: 5 bases; J trimming: 0 bases; junction bases outside the gene matches: 5. CDR3 DNA: TGTGCCAGCAGTCTGGGACAGGGCCCTAACTATGGCTACACCTTC. Its translation: CASSLGQGPNYGYTF.

The chain couples TRBV18 to TRBJ1-2; D might be TRBD1 (5 bases). Germline V gives CDR1 KGHSH, CDR2 LQKENI. The CDR3 has 15 amino acids. V was clipped by 3 bases and J by 3 bases, with 14 bases between them. The CDR3 nucleotides read TGTGCCAGCTCACCCAGGACCGGGGGAGACTATGGCTACACCTTC. Translation gives CASSPRTGGDYGYTF.

This clone was counted only a few times. The V gene is TRBV9, the J gene TRBJ2-2; possibly TRBD1 for D (5 bases). Trimming took off 3 bases at V and 2 bases at J, with 8 bases between the two ends. Germline assignment: CDR1 SGDLS and CDR2 YYNGEE. This CDR3 has 14 residues. The CDR3 here is CASSAQGNTGELFF. In DNA form, the CDR3 reads TGTGCCAGCAGCGCTCAGGGAAACACCGGGGAGCTGTTTTTT.

The rearrangement uses TRBV15 and TRBJ1-1, with D hard to call. Trimming removed 0 bases from V and 2 bases from J, with 10 bases in between. CDR3 length: 15 amino acids. Germline V gives CDR1 LNHNV, CDR2 YYDKDF (reference sequence). The CDR3 here is CATSRDRYRNTEAFF. The CDR3, as DNA: TGTGCCACCAGCAGAGATCGTTACAGAAACACTGAAGCTTTCTTT.

A note on this clone: An end of the junction does not agree with germline; a read error may underlie this. V usage is TRBV3-1 (or the pseudogene TRBV3-2) and J usage is TRBJ1-4; no definite D call. This CDR3 contains 17 residues. Germline CDR1 is LGHDT and CDR2 is YNNKEL (reference sequence). The DNA of the CDR3 is TGTGCCAGTAGCCAAGATCTAAGAACAGCAACTAATGAAAAACTGTTTTTT. Translating it yields CASSQDLRTATNEKLFF.

The V gene is TRBV12-5, the J gene TRBJ1-4; D not resolved. Germline loops: CDR1 LGHNT, CDR2 FRNRAP. CDR3 length equals 15 residues. V shed 1 base and J shed 1 base, with 7 bases lying between them. This CDR3 reads CASGLGVGTNEKLFF. Here the CDR3 DNA reads TGTGCTAGTGGTTTGGGAGTTGGAACTAATGAAAAACTGTTTTTT.

The chain has TRBV2 and TRBJ1-2; 10 bases agree with TRBD1. Per the germline V gene, CDR1 is SNHLY and CDR2 is FYNNEI. The CDR3 is 15 amino acids. The V gene end was trimmed by 6 bases and the J gene end by 7 bases; junction bases not matched to a gene: 11. The CDR3 nucleotides are TGTGCCAGCAGGTCGGGAGGACAGGGGGTGGCTGGCTACACCTTC. Its translation is CASRSGGQGVAGYTF. Filled out from reference TRBV2 and TRBJ1-2, the complete variable domain reads EPEVTQTPSHQVTQMGQEVILRCVPISNHLYFYWYRQILGQKVEFLVSFYNNEISEKSEIFDDQFSVERPDGSNFTLKIRSTKLEDSAMYFCASRSGGQGVAGYTFGSGTRLTVV.

The chain has TRBV5-1 and TRBJ1-3, with D hard to call. From germline, CDR1 is SGHRS and CDR2 YFSETQ. Trimming left V 1 base short and J 1 base short, with 6 bases between. CDR3 length: 14 amino acids. This chain's CDR3 is CASSLSVSGNTIYF. Written as DNA, the CDR3 is TGCGCCAGCAGCTTGTCGGTTTCTGGAAACACCATATATTTT.

The rearrangement links TRBV29-1 to TRBJ2-7; 11 bases align to TRBD1. This CDR3 comprises 12 residues. Germline values: CDR1 SQVTM, CDR2 ANQGSEA. The ends lost 7 bases at V and 6 bases at J; junction bases unmatched: 5. The CDR3 DNA sequence: TGCAGCGCCCGGACAGGGGGCCTCGAGCAGTACTTC. Translation: CSARTGGLEQYF.

This clone was seen only once. The genes are TRBV6-5 and TRBJ1-3; D is unresolved. CDR3 length: 14 amino acids. Germline CDR1 MNHEY, CDR2 SVGAGI. V dropped 6 bases and J dropped 3 bases, with 12 bases sitting between them. CDR3 region: CASSSGAGGNTIYF. CDR3 sequence (DNA): TGTGCCAGCAGCTCCGGTGCTGGTGGAAACACCATATATTTT.

The V and J genes are TRBV7-8 and TRBJ2-7; TRBD1 aligns across 7 bases. Germline loops: CDR1 SGHVS, CDR2 FQNEAQ. V lost 4 bases and J lost 1; bases outside the gene matches: 1. The CDR3 runs 13 residues. For the CDR3, the DNA is TGTGCCAGCAGCTGGGGACAGTCCTACGAGCAGTACTTC. It codes for CASSWGQSYEQYF. Full variable domain (rest looked up from reference TRBV7-8 and TRBJ2-7): GAGVSQSPRYKVAKRGQDVALRCDPISGHVSLFWYQQALGQGPEFLTYFQNEAQLDKSGLPSDRFFAERPEGSVSTLKIQRTQQEDSAVYLCASSWGQSYEQYFGPGTRLTVT.